The next 23 T cell receptor beta chains were all read from a single sample in a study of OX40 agonist ivuxolimab in advanced cancers. This table comes from immunoSEQ multiplex PCR, and its TCRdb copy is limited to in-frame clones, with some not included. The data hold 150,000 to 170,000 clones, with 90% to 95% observed a single time. Sample: CD4+ or CD8+ T cells sorted from blood, taken in a trial of the OX40 agonist ivuxolimab. These receptors all come from an adult with an advanced solid tumor such as melanoma, head and neck, liver or kidney cancer.

The chain has TRBV19 and TRBJ1-2; D is unresolved. Trimming left V 10 bases short and J 1 base short, with 13 bases between. The CDR3 spans 13 residues. CDR1 and CDR2 (germline): LNHDA, SQIVND (reference sequence). For the CDR3, the DNA is TGTGCCACCTCCAGGTGGGGTAACTATGGCTACACCTTC. This gives the protein CATSRWGNYGYTF.

This chain joins TRBV9 and TRBJ1-4; no definite D call. From germline, CDR1 is SGDLS and CDR2 YYNGEE. CDR3 length: 15 residues. V gave up 0 bases and J gave up 7 bases, with 13 bases separating them. The CDR3 loop is CASSVDLGMSEKLFF. CDR3 coding DNA: TGTGCCAGCAGCGTAGATCTGGGGATGAGTGAAAAACTGTTTTTT. The variable domain in full, completed from reference TRBV9 and TRBJ1-4, reads DSGVTQTPKHLITATGQRVTLRCSPRSGDLSVYWYQQSLDQGLQFLIQYYNGEERAKGNILERFSAQQFPDLHSELNLSSLELGDSALYFCASSVDLGMSEKLFFGSGTQLSVL.

The rearrangement links TRBV27 to TRBJ1-6, with a weak D call TRBD1 (6 bases). This CDR3 is 14 amino acids long. Trimming left V 3 bases short and J 9 bases short, with 12 bases between. Germline CDR1 is MNHEY and CDR2 is SMNVEV (reference sequence). Written as DNA, the CDR3 is TGTGCCAGCAGTTTTCGGGGGCGCTTTTCACCCCTCCACTTT. This encodes CASSFRGRFSPLHF.

The chain recombines TRBV10-3 with TRBJ1-6; possibly TRBD1 for D (6 bases). The CDR3 sequence is 14 residues long. Germline CDR1 and CDR2: ENHRY and SYGVKD. V lost 10 bases and J 5 bases, leaving 15 bases between the germline ends. The CDR3 coding sequence is TGTGCCACCACACCGGGACACAATAATTCACCCCTCCACTTT. Translation: CATTPGHNNSPLHF.

J is TRBJ1-3 and V is TRBV5-1; D is ambiguous. Germline V gene data show CDR1 as SGHRS and CDR2 as YFSETQ. The CDR3 spans 15 residues. V was trimmed by 5 bases and J by 0 bases, leaving 12 bases between them. CDR3 nucleotides: TGCGCCAGCAGTTCGGTGTCAAGCTCTGGAAACACCATATATTTT. This translates into CASSSVSSSGNTIYF.

This chain joins TRBV15 and TRBJ2-3; D is ambiguous. Trimming took off 5 bases at V and 3 bases at J, with 12 bases between the two ends. The CDR3 consists of 14 residues. From germline, CDR1 is LNHNV and CDR2 YYDKDF (reference sequence). The CDR3 DNA follows: TGTGCCACCAGCGCATCGGACGGTACAGATACGCAGTATTTT. It is translated as CATSASDGTDTQYF.

V is TRBV28 and J is TRBJ2-7; 12 nucleotides align to TRBD1. The CDR3 runs 17 residues. From germline, CDR1 is MDHEN and CDR2 SYDVKM. Trimming took 3 bases from V and 3 from J; bases not matched to a gene: 9. This CDR3 reads CASSFTLGTGGNYEQYF. The CDR3 DNA follows: TGTGCCAGCAGTTTTACCCTCGGGACAGGGGGCAACTACGAGCAGTACTTC.

This chain uses TRBV5-1 with TRBJ1-5; maybe TRBD1 (5 bases). This CDR3 is 13 amino acids long. V lost 7 bases and J lost 0, with 8 bases in between. Germline V CDR1 and CDR2: SGHRS, YFSETQ. CDR3 nucleotides: TGCGCCAGCGCGACAGATAGCAATCAGCCCCAGCATTTT. Translated, it gives CASATDSNQPQHF.

The chain has TRBV10-3 and TRBJ2-3; D gene unclear. Between the trimmed V and J ends, which lost 5 bases and 2 bases, there was a span of 14 bases. The CDR3 is made up of 15 amino acids. Germline CDR1 ENHRY, CDR2 SYGVKD. CDR3 residues: CAISRTEVSTDTQYF. The CDR3 nucleotides read TGTGCCATCAGTAGAACAGAAGTCTCCACAGATACGCAGTATTTT.

V gene TRBV10-3 combines with J gene TRBJ2-7; 10 bases match TRBD1. Germline values: CDR1 ENHRY, CDR2 SYGVKD. CDR3 length: 13 amino acids. V lost 6 bases to trimming and J lost 6 bases; unmatched junction nucleotides: 5. The CDR3 sequence is CAIRGQGVGEQYF. CDR3 nucleotide sequence: TGTGCCATCAGAGGACAGGGGGTCGGCGAGCAGTACTTC.

The rearrangement links TRBV6-6 to TRBJ1-2; 10 bases are shared with TRBD1. Germline values: CDR1 MNHNY, CDR2 SVGAGI (reference sequence). V was pared by 6 bases and J by 6 bases, with 7 bases of the junction left unmatched. This CDR3 is 14 amino acids long. Here the CDR3 DNA reads TGTGCCAGCAGCTACAGGGACAGGGGAGATGGCTACACCTTC. Its protein is CASSYRDRGDGYTF.

This chain uses TRBV9 with TRBJ2-7; D not resolved. V dropped 0 bases and J dropped 1 base, with 8 bases sitting between them. The CDR3 is 14 amino acids. The germline V gene encodes CDR1 SGDLS and CDR2 YYNGEE. Here the CDR3 reads CASSVDSWSYEQYF. CDR3 DNA sequence: TGTGCCAGCAGCGTAGATAGCTGGTCCTACGAGCAGTACTTC. Based on the CDR3 plus reference TRBV9 and TRBJ2-7, the full variable domain is DSGVTQTPKHLITATGQRVTLRCSPRSGDLSVYWYQQSLDQGLQFLIQYYNGEERAKGNILERFSAQQFPDLHSELNLSSLELGDSALYFCASSVDSWSYEQYFGPGTRLTVT.

Comments on this clone: The same CDR3 is also encoded by other DNA sequences in this sample. The J gene is TRBJ1-1, the V gene TRBV9; no definite D call. V was trimmed by 4 bases and J by 1 base, leaving 17 bases between them. The CDR3 extends over 16 amino acids. Germline assignment: CDR1 SGDLS and CDR2 YYNGEE. For the CDR3, the DNA is TGTGCCAGCAGCCAGTACCCCGGCACTGCGAACACTGAAGCTTTCTTT. Its translation: CASSQYPGTANTEAFF.

This clone was found a few times. The V gene is TRBV9, the J gene TRBJ1-4; 7 bases fit TRBD1. The CDR3 spans 17 residues. With V trimmed by 2 bases and J by 4 bases, 11 bases remained unmatched. The germline gives CDR1 SGDLS, CDR2 YYNGEE. The CDR3 nucleotides are TGTGCCAGCAGCGTTGACACCGGGACAGCGTTTAATGAAAAACTGTTTTTT. This sequence encodes CASSVDTGTAFNEKLFF.

The chain couples TRBV2 to TRBJ2-3; possibly TRBD2 for D (6 bases). The CDR3 consists of 13 residues. Germline assignment: CDR1 SNHLY and CDR2 FYNNEI. V was pared by 0 bases and J by 5 bases, with 6 bases between. The CDR3 sequence: CASSEARGDTQYF. CDR3 sequence (DNA): TGTGCCAGCAGTGAAGCGCGGGGAGATACGCAGTATTTT.

The rearrangement links TRBV28 to TRBJ1-2; 9 bases agree with TRBD1. The germline V gene has CDR1 MDHEN and CDR2 SYDVKM. Trimming removed 8 bases from V and 8 bases from J; junction bases left unmatched: 12. The CDR3 runs 14 residues. The CDR3 loop reads CASHRQGEVGGYTF. In nucleotides, the CDR3 is TGTGCCAGCCATCGACAGGGGGAGGTCGGGGGCTACACCTTC.

V and J are TRBV14 and TRBJ2-6, with 7 bases matching TRBD1. The CDR3 has 16 residues. Germline V gene sequence: CDR1 SGHDN, CDR2 FVKESK. Trimming cost V 4 bases and J 3 bases; bases outside gene matches: 6. CDR3 sequence: CASSLATGYGANVLTF. For the CDR3, the DNA is TGTGCCAGCAGCCTCGCGACAGGGTATGGGGCCAACGTCCTGACTTTC.

The rearrangement joins TRBV7-2 to TRBJ1-4; D remains unclear. The germline CDR1 and CDR2 sequences are SGHTA and FQGNSA. V was shortened by 5 bases and J by 5 bases, with 15 bases between the two germline ends. This CDR3 spans 15 amino acids. In DNA, the CDR3 is TGTGCCAGCAGCCCCCAGGAGGGAAGGAATGAAAAACTGTTTTTT. Translation gives CASSPQEGRNEKLFF.

The rearrangement uses TRBV27 and TRBJ2-2; D may correspond to TRBD1 or TRBD2 (6 bases each). The CDR3 covers 15 residues. Deletions cut 8 bases from V and 3 bases from J, with 16 bases between. Germline assignment: CDR1 MNHEY and CDR2 SMNVEV (reference sequence). This CDR3 reads CASGGWGRDTGELFF. In DNA, the CDR3 is TGTGCCAGCGGGGGGTGGGGGCGGGACACCGGGGAGCTGTTTTTT.

The chain links TRBV27 to TRBJ2-7; 10 positions agree with TRBD1. Germline V gives CDR1 MNHEY, CDR2 SMNVEV (reference sequence). The CDR3 runs 15 residues. V dropped 4 bases and J dropped 0; count of bases not matched to a gene: 3. CDR3 nucleotide sequence: TGTGCCAGCAGTTCCCGGGACAGGGGCTCCTACGAGCAGTACTTC. Its protein product is CASSSRDRGSYEQYF.

The chain couples TRBV27 to TRBJ2-7, with 7 bases fitting TRBD2. Unmatched junction bases numbered 20, after V lost 3 bases and J lost 3 bases. The CDR3 is 19 residues long. CDR1 is MNHEY and CDR2 is SMNVEV in the germline V gene (reference sequence). CDR3 in amino acids: CASSLKRGGRMSSVYEQYF. The CDR3 coding sequence is TGTGCCAGCAGTTTGAAGAGGGGAGGGAGAATGAGTTCCGTCTACGAGCAGTACTTC.

The chain is built from TRBV19 and TRBJ1-2; weak D call: TRBD1 (5 bases). This CDR3 is 15 amino acids long. V was pared by 8 bases and J by 7 bases, with 23 bases between. Germline lookup yields CDR1 LNHDA and CDR2 SQIVND (reference sequence). CDR3 protein: CASQPPDGLRGGYTF. The CDR3 DNA is TGTGCCAGTCAACCCCCGGACGGTCTAAGGGGTGGCTACACCTTC.

The rearrangement uses TRBV6-1 and TRBJ1-2, with 7 bases matching TRBD1. Germline V gene lookup returns CDR1 MNHNS and CDR2 SASEGT. V was pared by 4 bases and J by 3 bases, with 8 bases of the junction left unmatched. The CDR3 totals 15 residues. In nucleotides, the CDR3 is TGTGCCAGCAGTGTAAGACAGGGTTGGGACTATGGCTACACCTTC. Residues: CASSVRQGWDYGYTF.